This TCR beta chain was sequenced during a study of technical replicates of blood from a handful of donors. Sequencing was performed with immunoSEQ multiplex PCR; in TCRdb, only in-frame clones are kept and a portion is missing. The sample records about 88,000 clones, roughly 94% being singletons. This TCR was recovered from a human donor in good health. The sample comprised T cells isolated from PBMCs.

CDR3 coding DNA: TGTGCCAGCAGTCCGGACAGGACTCCAGCTTTCTTT. Translated, it gives CASSPDRTPAFF. This sequence joins TRBV27 and TRBJ1-1; 7 bases match TRBD1. J lost 10 bases, V lost 5 bases, and 7 bases had no gene match. CDR1 and CDR2 from the germline V gene are MNHEY and SMNVEV (reference sequence). There are 12 residues in the CDR3.